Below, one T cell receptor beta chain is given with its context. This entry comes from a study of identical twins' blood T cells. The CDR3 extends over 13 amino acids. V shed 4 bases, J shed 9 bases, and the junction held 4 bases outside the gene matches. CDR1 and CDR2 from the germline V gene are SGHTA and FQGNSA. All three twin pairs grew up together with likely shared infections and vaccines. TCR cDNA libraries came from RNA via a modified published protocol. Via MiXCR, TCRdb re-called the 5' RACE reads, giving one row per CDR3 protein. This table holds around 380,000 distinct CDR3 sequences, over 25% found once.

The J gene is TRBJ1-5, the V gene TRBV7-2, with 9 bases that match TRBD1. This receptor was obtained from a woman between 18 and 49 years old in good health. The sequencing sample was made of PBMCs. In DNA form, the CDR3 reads TGTGCCAGCAGCTGGACAGGGGATTTGCCCCAGCATTTT. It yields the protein CASSWTGDLPQHF.